The clone carrying this T cell receptor beta chain was detected ten times or more. Its antigen remains unknown. Amplification of TCR beta CDR3 regions used RNA as the template. The HTBI primer set drove a first-round RT-PCR of the TCR CDR3. TCRdb re-derived calls from the multiplex PCR reads in MiXCR, one entry per CDR3 protein. The table lists around 350,000 distinct CDR3 sequences, about 13% of them singletons. CDR1 is ENHRY and CDR2 is SYGVKD in the germline V gene. Trimming cost V 10 bases and J 0 bases, with 16 bases left between them. The CDR3 consists of 15 residues. The entry originates in a study of T cells in Graves' hyperthyroidism and ophthalmopathy. The study's findings and limits: Most thyroid clonotypes expanded above 0.001 were also detected in blood.

The receptor was isolated from a woman between 18 and 29 years old with Graves' hyperthyroidism. The sample comprised blood. This chain links TRBV10-3 with TRBJ2-1; D could derive from TRBD1 or TRBD2 (6 bases each). In DNA form, the CDR3 reads TGTGCCACCGGGCGGGACACTAGCTCCTACAATGAGCAGTTCTTC. Translation: CATGRDTSSYNEQFF.